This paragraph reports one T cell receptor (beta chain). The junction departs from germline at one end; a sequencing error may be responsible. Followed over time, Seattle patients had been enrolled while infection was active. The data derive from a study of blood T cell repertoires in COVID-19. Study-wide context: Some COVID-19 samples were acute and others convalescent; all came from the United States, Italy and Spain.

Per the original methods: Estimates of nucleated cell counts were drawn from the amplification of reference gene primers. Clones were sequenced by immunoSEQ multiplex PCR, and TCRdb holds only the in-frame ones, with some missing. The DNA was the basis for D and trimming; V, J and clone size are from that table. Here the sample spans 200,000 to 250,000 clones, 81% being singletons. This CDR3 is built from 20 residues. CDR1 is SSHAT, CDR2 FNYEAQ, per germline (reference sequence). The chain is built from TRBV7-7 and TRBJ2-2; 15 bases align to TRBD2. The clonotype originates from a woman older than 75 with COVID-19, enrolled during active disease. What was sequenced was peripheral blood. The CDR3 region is CASSHLLGLAGGMNTGELFF. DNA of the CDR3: TGTGCTAGCAGCCACCTATTGGGACTAGCGGGGGGCATGAACACCGGGGAGCTGTTTTTT.